These T cell receptor beta chains were read from a single sample in a study of graft-versus-host responses after intestinal transplantation. Their specific antigens are unknown. This table comes from immunoSEQ multiplex PCR, and its TCRdb copy is limited to in-frame clones, with some not included. The table lists 95,000 to 150,000 clones, roughly 95% of them singletons. The material sequenced was unstimulated CD8+ T cells sorted from spleen or lymph node cells, taken before intestinal transplant. The receptors come from a human donor who received an intestinal transplant. CDR3s include the opening cysteine and the closing phenylalanine or tryptophan. The D gene is left open where the match is weak. The size entry is marked missing in some rows and otherwise reads once, few, many or a size class.

-	TRBJ2-5	TRBV19	TRBD1	TGTGCCAGTAGTATTCGGCTCCAGGCAGGGGGACAGGAGACCCAGTACTTC	CASSIRLQAGGQETQYF
large	TRBJ1-2	TRBV28	TRBD1	TGTGCCAGCGGCGACAGGGGACGCGATGGCTACACCTTC	CASGDRGRDGYTF
-	TRBJ1-1	TRBV15	-	TGTGCCACCAGCAGAGATCGCGGGACAAACACTGAAGCTTTCTTT	CATSRDRGTNTEAFF
-	TRBJ1-2	TRBV30	-	TGTGCCGGACACCGAGCTAACTATGGCTACACCTTC	CAGHRANYGYTF
once	TRBJ2-1	TRBV11-3	TRBD2	TGTGCCAGCAGCCACCGGGGCAGGGAGGGTGAGCAGTTCTTC	CASSHRGREGEQFF
-	TRBJ2-3	TRBV28	TRBD1	TGTGCCAGCAGTCCACTAACGACAGGGATAAGGACAGATACGCAGTATTTT	CASSPLTTGIRTDTQYF
-	TRBJ2-3	TRBV25-1	-	TGTGCCAGCAGTGAAGGTGTAGACAGGATCACAGATACGCAGTATTTT	CASSEGVDRITDTQYF
-	TRBJ2-1	TRBV6-5	TRBD2	TGTGCCAGCAGTTATCGACTAGCGGAGTACAATGAGCAGTTCTTC	CASSYRLAEYNEQFF
-	TRBJ2-1	TRBV7-3	-	TGTGCCAGCACCTTGAAAGGTGGCGTCTGGGAGGCCAATGAGCAGTTCTTC	CASTLKGGVWEANEQFF
once	TRBJ2-7	TRBV14	-	TGTGCCAGCAGCCAACAGTTCTACGAGCAGTACTTC	CASSQQFYEQYF
once	TRBJ2-1	TRBV9	TRBD2	TGTGCCAGCAGCGGCCCACTAGCGGACTACAATGAGCAGTTCTTC	CASSGPLADYNEQFF
-	TRBJ1-3	TRBV5-4	-	TGTGCCAGCAGCTTGTGGGGGGGAGAAGCAGGAAACACCATATATTTT	CASSLWGGEAGNTIYF
-	TRBJ2-7	TRBV5-5	TRBD2	TGTGCCAGCAGCTTGTTTGCCGGGGGAGGGGACGAGCAGTACTTC	CASSLFAGGGDEQYF
-	TRBJ1-2	TRBV28	TRBD1	TGTGCCAGCAGTTTAGGGACAGGGGTGGATGGCTACACCTTC	CASSLGTGVDGYTF
-	TRBJ2-3	TRBV28	TRBD1	TGTGCCAGCAGTGATAAAGGGACAGGGTGGTATGGCACAGATACGCAGTATTTT	CASSDKGTGWYGTDTQYF
once	TRBJ2-3	TRBV29-1	TRBD1	TGCAGCGTTGAGGTGGGGGACAGGGTGAGCACAGATACGCAGTATTTT	CSVEVGDRVSTDTQYF
-	TRBJ1-2	TRBV6-5	-	TGTGCCAGCAGTTACTCGAGTCCGGGTACTAACTATGGCTACACCTTC	CASSYSSPGTNYGYTF
once	TRBJ2-7	TRBV6-5	-	TGTGCCACTTGGGGAACCACCTACGAGCAGTACTTC	CATWGTTYEQYF
-	TRBJ1-4	TRBV7-9	-	TGTGCCAGCAGCTTAGAAAGTTCGGCAGTTGGCGAAAAACTGTTTTTT	CASSLESSAVGEKLFF
-	TRBJ2-2	TRBV2	-	TGTGCCAGCACGTGGGGAGCCGGGGAGCTGTTTTTT	CASTWGAGELFF
once	TRBJ1-1	TRBV28	-	TGTGCCAGCAGTTTATCCCGTAGGTTGGTGGGGACTGAAGCTTTCTTT	CASSLSRRLVGTEAFF